This TCR beta chain is from a study of response to subunit inactivated influenza vaccine. Concerning this clonotype: Its antigen is unidentified.

TCRdb reprocessed the RT-PCR reads via MiXCR and lists one record per CDR3 protein. The repertoire holds roughly 790,000 distinct CDR3 sequences, with 21% as singletons. CDR1 DFQATT and CDR2 SNEGSKA come from the germline V gene (reference sequence). Trimming removed 4 bases from V and 5 bases from J, with 8 bases in between. This CDR3 is built from 11 residues. Study observations and caveats: The authors suggested that few new T cells are recruited per seasonal influenza vaccination.

Source: PBMCs from blood, taken more than 4 days after vaccination. V gene TRBV20-1 combines with J gene TRBJ1-2; D call uncertain. The sequence was obtained from a man aged 50-60 years who received an inactivated influenza vaccine. CDR3 loop: CSAIPTYGYTF. The CDR3 DNA is TGCAGTGCTATACCTACTTATGGCTACACCTTC.